The present TCR beta chain was sequenced within a study of CD4+ T cells in melanoma (dated by TCRdb to the early 2020s). For context, the study as a whole: The study investigated neoantigen-specific CD4+ T cells in human melanoma. Findings and caveats that apply to the study as a whole: Diverse differentiation states were reported to be shown by neoantigen-specific CD4+ T cells in melanoma. The report described a correlation between neoantigen-specific CD4+ T cells and the function of CD8+ T cells, macrophages and B cells.

Trimming removed 0 bases from V and 1 base from J, leaving 8 bases between the germline ends. CDR1 and CDR2, per the germline V gene, are SGHDT and YYEEEE. From cysteine to phenylalanine, the CDR3 is 15 amino acids long. This entry keeps only the CDR3 DNA: 45 bases, framed from base 1. The donors were people with melanoma. Receptor libraries were prepared by the immunoSEQ multiplex PCR assay. TCRdb took over this immuneACCESS table, retaining in-frame rearrangements with V and J assigned. Such tables are incomplete; in checked studies, under half of the missing clones stem from an unresolved V gene, and the remainder is unexplained. Here the sample has more than 9,500 clones; about 78% occur a single time. Clones ranked in the top ten supply 20% to 25% of the sample. Remarks on this clone: Its recognized antigen is unknown. No much larger clonotype is one base removed from it; base qualities were not supplied.

The receptor comes from a human donor with melanoma. Source material: tumor tissue. The rearrangement joined TRBV5-6 to TRBJ2-1; matching of 5 bases hints at TRBD2 as the D gene. The base sequence is TGTGCCAGCAGCTTGGGAGGGCTGTCCTACAATGAGCAGTTCTTC. The encoded protein is CASSLGGLSYNEQFF. Extended through the reference TRBV5-6 and TRBJ2-1 proteins, this CDR3 yields the full variable domain: DAGVTQSPTHLIKTRGQQVTLRCSPKSGHDTVSWYQQALGQGPQFIFQYYEEEERQRGNFPDRFSGHQFPNYSSELNVNALLLGDSALYLCASSLGGLSYNEQFFGPGTRLTVL.